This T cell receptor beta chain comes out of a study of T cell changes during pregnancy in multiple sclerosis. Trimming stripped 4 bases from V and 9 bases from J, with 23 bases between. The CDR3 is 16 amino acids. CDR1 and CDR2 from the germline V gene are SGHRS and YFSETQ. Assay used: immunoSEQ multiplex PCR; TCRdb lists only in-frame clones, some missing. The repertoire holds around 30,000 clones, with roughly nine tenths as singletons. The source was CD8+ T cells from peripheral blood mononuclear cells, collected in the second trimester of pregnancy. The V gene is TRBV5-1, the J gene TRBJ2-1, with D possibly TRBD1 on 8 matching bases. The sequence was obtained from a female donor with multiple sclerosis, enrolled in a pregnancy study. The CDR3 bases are TGCGCCAGCAGCCCTCCCAGGGGTTACAGGGGGGGTGAGCAGTTCTTC. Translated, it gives CASSPPRGYRGGEQFF.